This T cell receptor (beta chain) originates from a study of T cells in Graves' hyperthyroidism and ophthalmopathy. Template material for amplifying TCR beta CDR3 regions consisted of RNA transcripts. Primed by the HTBI set, a first-round RT-PCR was run on the TCR CDR3. TCRdb re-called the multiplex PCR reads with MiXCR, one entry per CDR3 protein. The data show a few hundred thousand distinct CDR3 sequences, with around 16% seen just once and 2.5% to 4% held by the top ten. This clonotype was recorded many times. Its antigen is not known. One base away lies a much larger clone, so this may be a sequencing read error. General study points: Using 13 V-J features, a model discriminated ophthalmopathy from stable hyperthyroidism.

V lost 5 bases and J lost 1, with 8 bases in between. The CDR3 spans 13 residues. The germline CDR1 and CDR2 sequences are SGHVS and FQNEAQ. The source of this sequence is a woman aged 40 to 50 with Graves' ophthalmopathy. Sequencing input: blood. The V call is TRBV7-8, the J call TRBJ1-1; D is ambiguous. The CDR3 is CASSRDENTEAFF. The CDR3 DNA reads as TGTGCCAGCAGCCGAGACGAGAACACTGAAGCTTTCTTT.